One sample yielded the 28 T cell receptor beta chains listed below, sequenced in a study of blood T cell repertoires in COVID-19. Assay used: immunoSEQ multiplex PCR; TCRdb lists only in-frame clones, some missing. The sample includes 250,000 to 350,000 clones, about nine tenths of them seen just once. Material: peripheral blood. The receptor set was obtained from a woman aged 50 to 60 with COVID-19, enrolled during active disease.

This sequence joins TRBV12-3 or TRBV12-4 and TRBJ2-7, with D possibly being TRBD2 (5 bases). There are 13 residues in the CDR3. The germline V and J ends were trimmed by 10 bases and 1 base, with 14 bases remaining between them. The CDR3 is CATARGRSYEQYF. The CDR3 bases are TGTGCCACCGCCCGGGGTCGGTCCTACGAGCAGTACTTC.

This clone was seen just once. This chain links TRBV6-2 or TRBV6-3 with TRBJ2-2; 7 bases fit TRBD1. Trimming at V came to 6 bases and at J to 6 bases, leaving 13 bases not matched to a gene. CDR1 is MNHEY, CDR2 SVGEGT, per germline. The CDR3 contains 16 residues. The CDR3 reads CASSILPQTGAGELFF. CDR3 in DNA: TGTGCCAGCAGCATCCTCCCCCAAACAGGGGCCGGGGAGCTGTTTTTT.

The CDR3 is CASSYAQEQFF. CDR3 nucleotide sequence: TGTGCCAGCAGTTACGCACAGGAGCAGTTCTTC. V gene TRBV2 combines with J gene TRBJ2-1; D unresolved. The CDR3 has 11 amino acids. Germline V lookup: CDR1 SNHLY, CDR2 FYNNEI. Trimming pared 5 bases from V and 10 bases from J, leaving 9 bases between.

This rearrangement joins TRBV3-1 (or the pseudogene TRBV3-2) to TRBJ2-1, with TRBD2 identical over 7 bases. V shed 1 base and J 4 bases; nucleotides not matched to a gene: 16. From germline, CDR1 is LGHDT and CDR2 YNNKEL (reference sequence). The CDR3 is 19 residues long. Here the CDR3 reads CASSQVLALAVWVYNEQFF. In DNA form, the CDR3 reads TGTGCCAGCAGCCAAGTTCTTGCGCTAGCGGTTTGGGTTTACAATGAGCAGTTCTTC.

The V gene is TRBV24-1, the J gene TRBJ2-6; TRBD2 might be the D (7 bases). CDR3 length: 15 amino acids. CDR1 is KGHDR, CDR2 SFDVKD, per germline. V lost 5 bases and J lost 6, with 13 bases in between. CDR3 DNA sequence: TGTGCCACCAGTGTCGGGGGGCTTAAGGCCAACGTCCTGACTTTC. Translation gives CATSVGGLKANVLTF.

V gene TRBV5-1 combines with J gene TRBJ1-4; perhaps TRBD1 as D (5 bases). Germline assignment: CDR1 SGHRS and CDR2 YFSETQ. The V gene lost 0 bases and the J gene lost 3 bases, with 12 bases spanning the gap. This CDR3 is built from 16 residues. For the CDR3, the DNA is TGCGCCAGCAGCTTGGCCGGCAGGGTGGCTAATGAAAAACTGTTTTTT. It is translated as CASSLAGRVANEKLFF. Full variable domain (outside the CDR3, taken from reference TRBV5-1 and TRBJ1-4): KAGVTQTPRYLIKTRGQQVTLSCSPISGHRSVSWYQQTPGQGLQFLFEYFSETQRNKGNFPGRFSGRQFSNSRSEMNVSTLELGDSALYLCASSLAGRVANEKLFFGSGTQLSVL.

The chain joins TRBV6-6 to TRBJ1-1, with 7 nucleotides matching TRBD1. The CDR3 loop spans 14 amino acids. Per the germline V gene, CDR1 is MNHNY and CDR2 is SVGAGI (reference sequence). Losses at the gene ends were 7 bases for V and 0 bases for J; bases not matched to a gene: 5. In nucleotides, the CDR3 is TGTGCCAGCAAAGCCGGGACAGTGAACACTGAAGCTTTCTTT. It specifies CASKAGTVNTEAFF.

The genes are TRBV3-1 (or the pseudogene TRBV3-2) and TRBJ2-7; 11 bases are a match to TRBD2. The CDR3 spans 16 residues. V lost 4 bases and J lost 2; bases outside the gene matches: 7. CDR1 is LGHDT, CDR2 YNNKEL, per germline (reference sequence). CDR3 sequence (DNA): TGTGCCAGCAGCCCTGGGGTAGCGGGAGGGACCTACGAGCAGTACTTC. It yields the protein CASSPGVAGGTYEQYF.

As DNA, the CDR3 is TGCGCCAGCAGCCTTAACAGCAACACCGGGGAGCTGTTTTTT. As protein: CASSLNSNTGELFF. The genes are TRBV5-1 and TRBJ2-2; D is uncertain. Trimming removed 4 bases at V and 2 bases at J, with 9 bases between. The CDR3 length is 14 residues. Germline V gene sequence: CDR1 SGHRS, CDR2 YFSETQ.

The chain combines TRBV3-1 (or the pseudogene TRBV3-2) with TRBJ1-1; unclear D gene. In germline, CDR1 is LGHDT, CDR2 YNNKEL (reference sequence). Trimming removed 4 bases at V and 4 bases at J, with 10 bases between. The CDR3 extends over 13 amino acids. As DNA, the CDR3 is TGTGCCAGCAGCCCCCATACCAGCACTGAAGCTTTCTTT. Residues: CASSPHTSTEAFF.

The CDR3 protein is CAWPQRRGNEQFF. In nucleotides, the CDR3 is TGTGCCTGGCCCCAACGGAGAGGCAATGAGCAGTTCTTC. This chain joins TRBV30 and TRBJ2-1; D not resolved. This CDR3 is built from 13 residues. CDR1 and CDR2 (germline): GTSNPN, SVGIG (reference sequence). V was pared by 5 bases and J by 6 bases, with 14 bases between.

This clone was seen ten or more times. The chain recombines TRBV18 with TRBJ2-2; D is possibly TRBD2 (5 bases). Germline assignment: CDR1 KGHSH and CDR2 LQKENI. The CDR3 is made up of 14 amino acids. Between the trimmed V and J ends, which lost 3 bases and 5 bases, there was a span of 10 bases. The CDR3 loop is CASSPSGLTGELFF. The CDR3 DNA reads as TGTGCCAGCTCACCCTCGGGGTTAACCGGGGAGCTGTTTTTT.

This sequence joins TRBV11-2 and TRBJ2-7, with 8 nucleotides matching TRBD2. Germline V gene lookup returns CDR1 SGHAT and CDR2 FQNNGV. V gave up 4 bases and J gave up 0 bases; unmatched junction bases: 8. This CDR3 has 16 residues. The CDR3 DNA is TGTGCCAGCAGCTCCTCAGCGGGAGTTAGCTCCTACGAGCAGTACTTC. Amino acid sequence: CASSSSAGVSSYEQYF.

The V gene is TRBV24-1, the J gene TRBJ1-2, with no clear D. Deletions cut 4 bases from V and 4 bases from J, with 9 bases between. The CDR3 is 13 residues long. Germline V gene lookup returns CDR1 KGHDR and CDR2 SFDVKD. The CDR3 DNA reads TGTGCCACCAGTGAACATTATGGCTATGGCTACACCTTC. It yields the protein CATSEHYGYGYTF.

The CDR3 spells CASSPRESTEAFF. The DNA for the CDR3 is TGTGCCAGCTCACCACGGGAGAGCACTGAAGCTTTCTTT. This sequence joins TRBV18 and TRBJ1-1, with no clear D. V lost 1 base and J 4 bases, leaving 7 bases between the germline ends. Germline V gene sequence: CDR1 KGHSH, CDR2 LQKENI. The length of the CDR3 is 13 residues.

This clone occurred once. This chain joins TRBV9 and TRBJ2-4, with TRBD2 matching 13 bases. The CDR3 sequence is 20 residues long. Germline V CDR1 and CDR2: SGDLS, YYNGEE. The junction had 12 bases not matched to a gene; V was cut back by 3 bases and J by 0 bases. For the CDR3, the DNA is TGTGCCAGCAGCGCAATAGCCGGGACTAGCGGGACTCTAGCCAAAAACATTCAGTACTTC. It translates to CASSAIAGTSGTLAKNIQYF.

The chain employs TRBV7-2 and TRBJ2-3; 7 nucleotides match TRBD1. From germline, CDR1 is SGHTA and CDR2 FQGNSA. The CDR3 has 15 residues. Trimming took 4 bases from V and 1 from J; bases not matched to a gene: 5. The CDR3 spells CASSSRQGGTDTQYF. The CDR3 nucleotides read TGTGCCAGCAGCTCCCGACAGGGCGGCACAGATACGCAGTATTTT. Filled out from reference TRBV7-2 and TRBJ2-3, the complete variable domain reads GAGVSQSPSNKVTEKGKDVELRCDPISGHTALYWYRQSLGQGLEFLIYFQGNSAPDKSGLPSDRFSAERTGGSVSTLTIQRTQQEDSAVYLCASSSRQGGTDTQYFGPGTRLTVL.

This chain connects TRBV4-1 to TRBJ2-7; TRBD2 matches 14 bases. Germline V gene sequence: CDR1 MGHRA, CDR2 YSYEKL. The CDR3 has 17 amino acids. The trim removed 4 bases at V and 2 bases at J, leaving 7 bases unmatched. CDR3 nucleotide sequence: TGCGCCAGCAGCCCATTCGAGGGACTAGCGGGAGCCTACGAGCAGTACTTC. Translating it yields CASSPFEGLAGAYEQYF.

The V and J genes are TRBV2 and TRBJ2-3, with 7 bases lining up with TRBD1. Germline V gene lookup returns CDR1 SNHLY and CDR2 FYNNEI. The CDR3 is 16 residues long. Losses at the gene ends were 7 bases for V and 0 bases for J; bases not matched to a gene: 10. Here the CDR3 DNA reads TGTGCCAGCACGCGACAGGGATCGGCTAGCACAGATACGCAGTATTTT. Its protein is CASTRQGSASTDTQYF. Using reference TRBV2 and TRBJ2-3 for the parts outside the CDR3, the full variable domain is EPEVTQTPSHQVTQMGQEVILRCVPISNHLYFYWYRQILGQKVEFLVSFYNNEISEKSEIFDDQFSVERPDGSNFTLKIRSTKLEDSAMYFCASTRQGSASTDTQYFGPGTRLTVL.

This chain joins TRBV25-1 and TRBJ2-3; D possibly corresponds to TRBD2 (6 bases). Looked up from germline, CDR1 is MGHDK and CDR2 is SYGVNS. Trimming removed 7 bases from V and 4 bases from J, with 15 bases in between. This CDR3 has 14 amino acids. The CDR3 reads CASKHGRIADTQYF. In DNA, the CDR3 is TGTGCCAGCAAGCATGGGAGGATAGCAGATACGCAGTATTTT. Full variable domain (outside the CDR3, taken from reference TRBV25-1 and TRBJ2-3): EADIYQTPRYLVIGTGKKITLECSQTMGHDKMYWYQQDPGMELHLIHYSYGVNSTEKGDLSSESTVSRIRTEHFPLTLESARPSHTSQYLCASKHGRIADTQYFGPGTRLTVL.

The chain links TRBV19 to TRBJ2-1; 10 bases map to TRBD2. Trimming cost V 3 bases and J 10 bases; bases outside gene matches: 3. The CDR3 runs to 13 residues. Germline V gene data show CDR1 as LNHDA and CDR2 as SQIVND (reference sequence). The CDR3 DNA reads TGTGCCAGTAGTATCCTAGCGGGAGTAGAGCAGTTCTTC. This translates into CASSILAGVEQFF.

V is TRBV24-1 and J is TRBJ2-7; TRBD1 matches at 11 bases. J was trimmed by 5 bases and V by 5 bases; bases with no gene match: 7. Germline V gene sequence: CDR1 KGHDR, CDR2 SFDVKD. The CDR3 runs to 15 residues. The CDR3 sequence: CATSASDRGLNEQYF. For the CDR3, the DNA is TGTGCCACCAGTGCCTCGGACAGGGGGCTTAACGAGCAGTACTTC.

The sample holds one count of this clone. The rearrangement links TRBV27 to TRBJ2-1, with 9 nucleotides matching TRBD1. V gave up 2 bases and J gave up 2 bases; unmatched junction bases: 7. CDR3 size: 17 residues. Germline V gene data show CDR1 as MNHEY and CDR2 as SMNVEV (reference sequence). The CDR3 DNA reads TGTGCCAGCAGTTTAGGGGCCGGGACAGGGCCCTACAATGAGCAGTTCTTC. This gives the protein CASSLGAGTGPYNEQFF.

This chain uses TRBV30 with TRBJ1-1; TRBD1 matches at 7 bases. The V segment lost 1 base and the J segment 5 bases; nucleotides outside the gene matches: 10. The germline V gene encodes CDR1 GTSNPN and CDR2 SVGIG (reference sequence). CDR3 length: 15 amino acids. DNA of the CDR3: TGTGCCTGGAGTGGACAGGGAAAATGGGGTACTGAAGCTTTCTTT. Residues: CAWSGQGKWGTEAFF. Supplemented by reference TRBV30 and TRBJ1-1, the full variable domain reads SQTIHQWPATLVQPVGSPLSLECTVEGTSNPNLYWYRQAAGRGLQLLFYSVGIGQISSEVPQNLSASRPQDRQFILSSKKLLLSDSGFYLCAWSGQGKWGTEAFFGQGTRLTVV.

The V call is TRBV6-2 or TRBV6-3, the J call TRBJ2-1, with TRBD1 identical over 9 bases. CDR1 and CDR2 from the germline V gene are MNHEY and SVGEGT. The CDR3 length is 16 residues. V shed 6 bases and J 4 bases; nucleotides not matched to a gene: 10. CDR3 sequence reads: CASSQSRDRVYNEQFF. The CDR3, as DNA: TGTGCCAGCAGCCAGTCCCGGGACAGGGTATACAATGAGCAGTTCTTC.

The table lists this clone with a few counts. The chain employs TRBV10-3 and TRBJ2-1; TRBD2 matches at 16 bases. The germline V gene has CDR1 ENHRY and CDR2 SYGVKD. CDR3 length: 15 amino acids. The J segment lost 10 bases and the V segment lost 2 bases, leaving 2 bases of the junction unmatched. The CDR3 bases are TGTGCCATCAGTGAGGCGGGACTAGCGGGGGGGGAGCAGTTCTTC. As protein: CAISEAGLAGGEQFF.

This clone appeared a few times. Other nucleotide sequences from this sample produce the same CDR3. The chain employs TRBV19 and TRBJ2-2; 7 bases are a match to TRBD2. The CDR3 length is 13 residues. J was trimmed by 5 bases and V by 3 bases; bases with no gene match: 0. Per the germline V gene, CDR1 is LNHDA and CDR2 is SQIVND (reference sequence). The CDR3 is CASSISGTGELFF. For the CDR3, the DNA is TGTGCCAGTAGTATTAGCGGGACCGGGGAGCTGTTTTTT.

CDR3 sequence (DNA): TGTGCCAGCAGTCCGCGGACAGGGTCCAATCAGCCCCAGCATTTT. Translation: CASSPRTGSNQPQHF. The chain carries TRBV6-6 and TRBJ1-5, with 8 nucleotides matching TRBD1. Trimming took 5 bases from V and 3 from J; bases not matched to a gene: 6. This CDR3 is built from 15 residues. Looked up from germline, CDR1 is MNHNY and CDR2 is SVGAGI (reference sequence).